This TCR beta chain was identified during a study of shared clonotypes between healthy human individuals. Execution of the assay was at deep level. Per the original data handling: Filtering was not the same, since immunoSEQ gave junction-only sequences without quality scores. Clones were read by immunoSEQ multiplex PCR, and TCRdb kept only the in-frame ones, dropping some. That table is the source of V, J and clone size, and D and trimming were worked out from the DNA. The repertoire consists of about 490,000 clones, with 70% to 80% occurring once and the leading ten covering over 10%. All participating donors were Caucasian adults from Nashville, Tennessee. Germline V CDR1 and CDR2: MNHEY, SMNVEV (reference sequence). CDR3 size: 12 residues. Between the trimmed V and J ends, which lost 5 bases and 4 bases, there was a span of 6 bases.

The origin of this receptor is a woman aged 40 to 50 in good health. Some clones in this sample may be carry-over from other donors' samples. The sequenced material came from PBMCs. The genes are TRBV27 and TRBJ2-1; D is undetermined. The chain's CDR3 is CASSPTYNEQFF. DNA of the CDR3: TGTGCCAGCAGTCCCACTTACAATGAGCAGTTCTTC.